Following are 32 T cell receptor beta chains from one sample sequenced in a study of blood T cell repertoires in COVID-19 (dated by TCRdb to 2018 to 2020). Library preparation used the immunoSEQ multiplex PCR assay. TCRdb limited this immuneACCESS table to in-frame rearrangements with V and J called. A share of clones is missing; checked studies link under half to unresolved V genes, and the rest is unexplained. This sample gives about 300,000 clones in total; 83% of them show up just once. The ten top clones hold roughly 9.4% of the sample. Material: peripheral blood. The receptors stem from a woman in her fifties or sixties who had recovered from COVID-19.

The chain carries TRBV15 and TRBJ2-6; TRBD1 agrees at 9 bases. V lost 0 bases, J lost 3 bases, and 6 bases stayed unmatched. The CDR3 has 18 residues. CDR1 and CDR2 from the germline V gene are LNHNV and YYDKDF (reference sequence). In DNA form, the CDR3 reads TGTGCCACCAGCAGAGACAAAACAGGGGGCTTTGGGGCCAACGTCCTGACTTTC. Translated, it gives CATSRDKTGGFGANVLTF.

The rearrangement uses TRBV30 and TRBJ2-1; the D is unclear. This CDR3 has 13 amino acids. The V end lost 0 bases, the J end lost 12 bases, and 15 bases lay between the germline ends. CDR1 and CDR2 (germline): GTSNPN, SVGIG (reference sequence). CDR3 region: CAWSVRGVGVQFF. For the CDR3, the DNA is TGTGCCTGGAGTGTTAGAGGAGTAGGTGTGCAGTTCTTC.

This rearrangement joins TRBV18 to TRBJ1-1, with D unclear. This CDR3 region has 15 residues. In germline, CDR1 is KGHSH, CDR2 LQKENI. V dropped 3 bases and J dropped 1 base, with 12 bases sitting between them. The CDR3 DNA reads as TGTGCCAGCTCACCTTGGCAGAAAGAGAACACTGAAGCTTTCTTT. The encoded protein is CASSPWQKENTEAFF.

The chain links TRBV2 to TRBJ2-7, with TRBD1 matching over 7 bases. Germline values: CDR1 SNHLY, CDR2 FYNNEI. The trim removed 4 bases at V and 2 bases at J, leaving 5 bases unmatched. The CDR3 is 14 amino acids. As DNA, the CDR3 is TGTGCCAGCAGTGGTAGGGGGCTCCCCTACGAGCAGTACTTC. This codes for CASSGRGLPYEQYF.

This chain uses TRBV6-5 with TRBJ1-1; 8 nucleotides line up with TRBD1. Per germline, CDR1 MNHEY and CDR2 SVGAGI. The CDR3 extends over 14 amino acids. Losses at the gene ends were 6 bases for V and 5 bases for J; bases not matched to a gene: 8. CDR3 loop: CASRIPGGRTEAFF. The CDR3 DNA reads TGTGCCAGCAGAATTCCAGGGGGCCGGACTGAAGCTTTCTTT.

As DNA, the CDR3 is TGCGCCAGCAGCCAAGTTAAACCCGGGGAAAACACCATATATTTT. Its translation: CASSQVKPGENTIYF. The J gene is TRBJ1-3, the V gene TRBV4-1; D not resolved. Trimming removed 1 base from V and 6 bases from J, with 13 bases in between. Germline CDR1 reads MGHRA; CDR2 reads YSYEKL. The CDR3 extends over 15 amino acids.

The V gene is TRBV11-2, the J gene TRBJ2-5; TRBD2 is a possible D gene (7 bases). The length of the CDR3 is 16 residues. V lost 6 bases to trimming and J lost 2 bases, with 19 bases between them. Germline CDR1 reads SGHAT; CDR2 reads FQNNGV. CDR3 sequence reads: CASRTGAGAKQETQYF. CDR3 DNA: TGTGCCAGCAGGACCGGCGCGGGGGCCAAGCAAGAGACCCAGTACTTC.

The rearrangement joins TRBV28 to TRBJ2-7; 8 positions match TRBD1. The V gene's germline CDR1 is MDHEN and CDR2 SYDVKM. V was clipped by 6 bases and J by 4 bases; unmatched bases: 8. CDR3 size: 14 residues. Here the CDR3 reads CASSTGQGEYEQYF. CDR3 nucleotide sequence: TGTGCCAGCAGCACCGGACAGGGTGAATACGAGCAGTACTTC.

In its sample, this clone was seen a few times. The V call is TRBV19, the J call TRBJ2-5; the D is unclear. Germline V gene lookup returns CDR1 LNHDA and CDR2 SQIVND (reference sequence). The length of the CDR3 is 11 residues. The CDR3 is CAQKSEETQYF. CDR3 DNA: TGTGCTCAAAAGAGCGAAGAGACCCAGTACTTC.

CDR3 region: CASSLDPGSYEQYF. In DNA form, the CDR3 reads TGTGCCAGCAGCTTAGATCCGGGATCCTACGAGCAGTACTTC. The V call is TRBV7-2, the J call TRBJ2-7; D perhaps matches TRBD2 (5 bases). Germline assignment: CDR1 SGHTA and CDR2 FQGNSA. Trimming shortened V by 1 base and J by 1 base, and 8 bases separated the two germline ends. CDR3 length: 14 residues.

The genes are TRBV3-1 (or the pseudogene TRBV3-2) and TRBJ2-1; 8 nucleotides align to TRBD1. Germline CDR1 LGHDT, CDR2 YNNKEL (reference sequence). After removal of 2 bases from V and 6 bases from J, the junction contained 3 bases not matched to a gene. This CDR3 comprises 14 residues. In DNA, the CDR3 is TGTGCCAGCAGCCAAACACAGGGGGTCAATGAGCAGTTCTTC. Translation gives CASSQTQGVNEQFF.

V is TRBV7-9 and J is TRBJ2-2; 9 bases match TRBD1. V dropped 5 bases and J dropped 5; count of bases not matched to a gene: 6. This CDR3 comprises 15 residues. CDR1 and CDR2 from the germline V gene are SEHNR and FQNEAQ (reference sequence). Here the CDR3 reads CASSPGQGWTGELFF. For the CDR3, the DNA is TGTGCCAGCAGCCCGGGACAGGGTTGGACCGGGGAGCTGTTTTTT.

The rearrangement links TRBV9 to TRBJ2-1; D might be TRBD2 (5 bases). The CDR3 consists of 15 residues. The V end was cut by 0 bases, the J end by 8 bases, with 15 bases between. Germline V gene sequence: CDR1 SGDLS, CDR2 YYNGEE. The CDR3 DNA reads as TGTGCCAGCAGCGTAGCTTTGGGGAGTCGCGATGAGCAGTTCTTC. This codes for CASSVALGSRDEQFF. The full variable domain, with the rest looked up from reference TRBV9 and TRBJ2-1, is DSGVTQTPKHLITATGQRVTLRCSPRSGDLSVYWYQQSLDQGLQFLIQYYNGEERAKGNILERFSAQQFPDLHSELNLSSLELGDSALYFCASSVALGSRDEQFFGPGTRLTVL.

This sequence joins TRBV30 and TRBJ1-3; perhaps TRBD1 as D (5 bases). Germline assignment: CDR1 GTSNPN and CDR2 SVGIG (reference sequence). The CDR3 is 18 residues long. Trimming took 0 bases from V and 4 from J, leaving 22 bases between them. CDR3 in amino acids: CAWSVQRRGRARGNTIYF. For the CDR3, the DNA is TGTGCCTGGAGTGTACAGAGAAGGGGAAGGGCGAGAGGAAACACCATATATTTT.

This chain joins TRBV7-9 and TRBJ2-1, with 10 bases aligning to TRBD1. This CDR3 has 14 residues. Germline lookup yields CDR1 SEHNR and CDR2 FQNEAQ (reference sequence). The J segment lost 4 bases and the V segment lost 5 bases, leaving 2 bases of the junction unmatched. CDR3: CASSRDRGYNEQFF. CDR3 coding DNA: TGTGCCAGCAGCCGGGACAGGGGATACAATGAGCAGTTCTTC.

This clone was counted a single time. CDR3 sequence (DNA): TGTGCCAGCAGCGAGGGGGCAGAGCCAGCTACCGATACGCAGTATTTT. Residues: CASSEGAEPATDTQYF. V gene TRBV9 combines with J gene TRBJ2-3; 7 nucleotides line up with TRBD1. The V gene's germline CDR1 is SGDLS and CDR2 YYNGEE. Trimming removed 3 bases from V and 6 bases from J; junction bases left unmatched: 13. The CDR3 loop spans 16 amino acids.

The chain uses TRBV28 and TRBJ1-1; no firm D call. The V end lost 6 bases, the J end lost 5 bases, and 16 bases lay between the germline ends. The CDR3 contains 14 residues. From germline, CDR1 is MDHEN and CDR2 SYDVKM. The CDR3 region is CASRSTVESTEAFF. In DNA form, the CDR3 reads TGTGCCAGCAGGTCAACCGTAGAGTCGACTGAAGCTTTCTTT.

This rearrangement joins TRBV5-1 to TRBJ2-2, with TRBD2 matching 10 bases. Germline CDR1 and CDR2: SGHRS and YFSETQ. The V segment lost 4 bases and the J segment 1 base; nucleotides outside the gene matches: 4. The CDR3 spans 16 residues. CDR3 amino acids: CASSVRTSGNTGELFF. CDR3 in DNA: TGCGCCAGCAGCGTCCGGACTAGCGGGAACACCGGGGAGCTGTTTTTT.

The V and J genes are TRBV7-2 and TRBJ2-7; a weak D match, TRBD2 (5 bases). Germline CDR1 SGHTA, CDR2 FQGNSA. This CDR3 contains 15 residues. V lost 0 bases and J lost 0, with 9 bases in between. The CDR3 DNA sequence: TGTGCCAGCAGCTTAGCGCCGGGGATCTCCTACGAGCAGTACTTC. Its translation is CASSLAPGISYEQYF.

This chain's CDR3 is CASSLQGANVLTF. DNA of the CDR3: TGTGCCAGCAGCTTGCAGGGGGCCAACGTCCTGACTTTC. V usage is TRBV5-4 and J usage is TRBJ2-6; D is uncertain. Trimming shortened V by 1 base and J by 4 bases, and 3 bases separated the two germline ends. The CDR3 consists of 13 residues. Germline V gene data show CDR1 as SGHNT and CDR2 as YYREEE (reference sequence).

The chain is built from TRBV30 and TRBJ2-5; 7 nucleotides align to TRBD1. The CDR3 is made up of 14 amino acids. J gave up 4 bases and V 3 bases, and 8 bases lay outside the gene matches. In germline, CDR1 is GTSNPN, CDR2 SVGIG (reference sequence). The CDR3 DNA reads TGTGCCTGGAGCCTCAAGGGGGCAAGAGAGACCCAGTACTTC. Encoded protein: CAWSLKGARETQYF.

The chain carries TRBV28 and TRBJ1-3, with TRBD1 matching over 7 bases. The CDR3 runs to 15 residues. Germline V CDR1 and CDR2: MDHEN, SYDVKM. Trimming removed 2 bases from V and 4 bases from J; junction bases left unmatched: 5. This CDR3 reads CASSLRGGRGNTIYF. DNA for the CDR3: TGTGCCAGCAGTTTACGAGGGGGCCGGGGAAACACCATATATTTT.

The chain links TRBV5-1 to TRBJ1-4; no clear D gene. Per germline, CDR1 SGHRS and CDR2 YFSETQ. The ends were cut back, 0 bases at V and 5 bases at J, with 5 bases in the middle. The CDR3 is 13 amino acids. This CDR3 is CASSLAPNEKLFF. The CDR3 DNA reads TGCGCCAGCAGCTTGGCCCCAAATGAAAAACTGTTTTTT.

The chain couples TRBV5-6 to TRBJ2-3, with TRBD2 matching 14 bases. CDR1 and CDR2 (germline): SGHDT, YYEEEE. V lost 3 bases, J lost 3 bases, and 6 bases stayed unmatched. The CDR3 sequence is 17 residues long. CDR3 loop: CASSWGLAGAVTDTQYF. The CDR3 coding sequence is TGTGCCAGCAGCTGGGGACTAGCGGGAGCAGTGACAGATACGCAGTATTTT.

The V gene is TRBV30, the J gene TRBJ2-1, with 7 nucleotides matching TRBD1. V trimming: 1 base; J trimming: 0 bases; junction bases outside the gene matches: 6. The CDR3 length is 16 residues. Germline assignment: CDR1 GTSNPN and CDR2 SVGIG (reference sequence). The CDR3 nucleotides read TGTGCCTGGAGTGGACCGACAGGGAGCTCCTACAATGAGCAGTTCTTC. Translating gives CAWSGPTGSSYNEQFF. The full variable domain, in which reference TRBV30 and TRBJ2-1 provide the parts outside the CDR3, is SQTIHQWPATLVQPVGSPLSLECTVEGTSNPNLYWYRQAAGRGLQLLFYSVGIGQISSEVPQNLSASRPQDRQFILSSKKLLLSDSGFYLCAWSGPTGSSYNEQFFGPGTRLTVL.

The V call is TRBV4-1, the J call TRBJ2-7; TRBD2 matches at 15 bases. Per germline, CDR1 MGHRA and CDR2 YSYEKL. CDR3 size: 17 residues. The V and J ends lost 5 bases and 7 bases, in that order; junction bases with no gene match: 12. DNA for the CDR3: TGCGCCAGCAGCTTGTGGACTAGCGGGGGGGCAATGGCGGAGCAGTACTTC. It is translated as CASSLWTSGGAMAEQYF.

CDR3 in DNA: TGCGCCAGCAGCCAGTTTTCTAGGAACACCGGGGAGCTGTTTTTT. It yields the protein CASSQFSRNTGELFF. The chain is built from TRBV4-3 and TRBJ2-2; D is ambiguous. V was trimmed by 3 bases and J by 1 base, leaving 9 bases between them. The CDR3 totals 15 residues. Germline V CDR1 and CDR2: LGHNA, YSLEER.

The chain links TRBV5-1 to TRBJ2-1; 9 bases are shared with TRBD2. Germline V gene data show CDR1 as SGHRS and CDR2 as YFSETQ. J was trimmed by 6 bases and V by 7 bases; bases with no gene match: 5. The CDR3 covers 13 residues. The CDR3 region is CASYLAGRNEQFF. The CDR3 bases are TGCGCCAGCTACCTAGCGGGACGCAATGAGCAGTTCTTC. The variable domain in full, completed from reference TRBV5-1 and TRBJ2-1, reads KAGVTQTPRYLIKTRGQQVTLSCSPISGHRSVSWYQQTPGQGLQFLFEYFSETQRNKGNFPGRFSGRQFSNSRSEMNVSTLELGDSALYLCASYLAGRNEQFFGPGTRLTVL.

The chain employs TRBV2 and TRBJ2-1, with 8 bases lining up with TRBD2. CDR3 length equals 15 residues. Germline loops: CDR1 SNHLY, CDR2 FYNNEI. The V segment lost 4 bases and the J segment 4 bases; nucleotides outside the gene matches: 6. CDR3 sequence (DNA): TGTGCCAGCAGTGTCGAAGGGACTAGGTACAATGAGCAGTTCTTC. Encoded protein: CASSVEGTRYNEQFF. Variable domain in full (rest from reference TRBV2 and TRBJ2-1): EPEVTQTPSHQVTQMGQEVILRCVPISNHLYFYWYRQILGQKVEFLVSFYNNEISEKSEIFDDQFSVERPDGSNFTLKIRSTKLEDSAMYFCASSVEGTRYNEQFFGPGTRLTVL.

The CDR3 spells CASSQDVGLSSYEQYF. The DNA for the CDR3 is TGTGCCAGCAGCCAAGATGTAGGACTTAGCTCCTACGAGCAGTACTTC. The V gene is TRBV3-1 (or the pseudogene TRBV3-2), the J gene TRBJ2-7, with a possible D match to TRBD2 (5 bases). This CDR3 contains 16 residues. The V end was cut by 0 bases, the J end by 0 bases, with 12 bases between. Germline CDR1 and CDR2: LGHDT and YNNKEL (reference sequence).

The rearrangement joins TRBV6-4 to TRBJ1-1; D is unresolved. The CDR3 sequence is 13 residues long. V lost 8 bases and J 1 base, leaving 11 bases between the germline ends. Germline V lookup: CDR1 MRHNA, CDR2 SNTAGT. The DNA of the CDR3 is TGTGCCAGCGCCTCCCAGTGGAACACTGAAGCTTTCTTT. It codes for CASASQWNTEAFF.

The chain is built from TRBV19 and TRBJ2-3; 8 bases are shared with TRBD2. Trimming at V came to 6 bases and at J to 0 bases, leaving 8 bases not matched to a gene. Germline CDR1 LNHDA, CDR2 SQIVND (reference sequence). The CDR3 sequence is 16 residues long. The CDR3 DNA is TGTGCCAGTAGGACAAGAGCGGGAGTTAGCACAGATACGCAGTATTTT. This gives the protein CASRTRAGVSTDTQYF.